This TCR beta chain was observed in a study of regulatory T cells in long-lasting Graves disease. Study outcomes and limitations: With persistent disease, TRBV28, TRBJ1-2 and TRBJ2-5 were the favored segments. Thyroid tissue went unstudied; only peripheral blood was examined.

Trimming removed 3 bases from V and 0 bases from J, with 10 bases in between. This CDR3 has 16 amino acids. Germline V gene sequence: CDR1 SGHRS, CDR2 YFSETQ. With iRepertoire HTBI primers and Arm-PCR of CDR3 regions, TCR beta libraries were built. In the study's own analysis: Across all samples, under 65 TRBV segments and 14 TRBJ segments were identified. MiXCR, run by TCRdb on the multiplex PCR reads, gives a single entry per CDR3 protein. The V and J calls were determined by TCRdb, not by the authors. The repertoire holds under 450,000 distinct CDR3 sequences, with less than 25% as singletons. To note about this clonotype: Antigen unknown.

The time point was: persistent/refractory GD, antithyroid drugs over 5 years with positive TRAb. Generation of the TCR library employed RNA extracted from PBMCs. The input for sequencing was peripheral blood mononuclear cells (PBMCs), taken when the disease was refractory, from a patient treated with antithyroid drugs. This clonotype was obtained from a female donor with Graves disease. The chain is built from TRBV5-1 and TRBJ2-6; maybe TRBD1 (6 bases). As DNA, the CDR3 is TGCGCCAGCAGCTCCACAGGGAGCTCTGGGGCCAACGTCCTGACTTTC. Protein product: CASSSTGSSGANVLTF.